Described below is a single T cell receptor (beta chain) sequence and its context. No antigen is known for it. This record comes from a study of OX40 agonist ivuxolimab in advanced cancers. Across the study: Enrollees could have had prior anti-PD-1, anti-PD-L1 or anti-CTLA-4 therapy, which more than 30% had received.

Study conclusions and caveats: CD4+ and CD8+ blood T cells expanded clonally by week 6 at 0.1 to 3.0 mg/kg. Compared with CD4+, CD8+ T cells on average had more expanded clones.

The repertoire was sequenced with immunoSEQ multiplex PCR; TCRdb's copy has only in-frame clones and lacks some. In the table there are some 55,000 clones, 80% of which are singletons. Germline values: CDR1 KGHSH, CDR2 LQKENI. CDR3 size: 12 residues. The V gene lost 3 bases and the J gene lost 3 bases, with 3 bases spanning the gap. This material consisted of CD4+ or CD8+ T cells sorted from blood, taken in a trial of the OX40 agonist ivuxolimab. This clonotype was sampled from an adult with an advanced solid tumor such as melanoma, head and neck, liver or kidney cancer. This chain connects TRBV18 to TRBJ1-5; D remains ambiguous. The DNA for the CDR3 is TGTGCCAGCTCACCCGACAATCAGCCCCAGCATTTT. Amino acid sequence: CASSPDNQPQHF.